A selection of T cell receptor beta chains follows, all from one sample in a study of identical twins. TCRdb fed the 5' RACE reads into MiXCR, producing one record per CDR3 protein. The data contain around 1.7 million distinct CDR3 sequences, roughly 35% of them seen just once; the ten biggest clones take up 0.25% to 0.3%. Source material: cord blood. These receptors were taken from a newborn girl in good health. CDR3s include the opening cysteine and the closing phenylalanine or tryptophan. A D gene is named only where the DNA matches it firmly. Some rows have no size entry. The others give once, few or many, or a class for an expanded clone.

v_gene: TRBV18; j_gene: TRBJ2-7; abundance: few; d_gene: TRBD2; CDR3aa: CASSPFGPSGSFSYEQYF; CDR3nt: TGTGCCAGCTCACCGTTTGGGCCTAGCGGGAGTTTCTCCTACGAGCAGTACTTC
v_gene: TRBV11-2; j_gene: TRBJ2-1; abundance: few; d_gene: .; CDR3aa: CASSLDRPSINEQFF; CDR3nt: TGTGCCAGCAGCTTAGATCGCCCTTCTATCAATGAGCAGTTCTTC
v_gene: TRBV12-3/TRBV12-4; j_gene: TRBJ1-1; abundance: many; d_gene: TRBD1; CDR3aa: CASTLDRDTEAFF; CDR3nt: TGTGCCAGCACCCTTGACAGGGACACTGAAGCTTTCTTT
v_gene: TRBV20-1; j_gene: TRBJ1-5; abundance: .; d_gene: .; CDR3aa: CSARRRGASNQPQHF; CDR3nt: TGCAGTGCTAGACGGAGGGGAGCCAGCAATCAGCCCCAGCATTTT
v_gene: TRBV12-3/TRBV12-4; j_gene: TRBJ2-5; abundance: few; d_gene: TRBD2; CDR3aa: CASSKHLAGEETQYF; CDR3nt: TGTGCCAGCAGTAAACACTTAGCGGGAGAGGAGACCCAGTACTTC
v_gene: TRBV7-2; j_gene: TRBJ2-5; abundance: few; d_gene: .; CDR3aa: CASSLVGGPEETQYF; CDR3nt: TGTGCCAGCAGCTTAGTTGGGGGGCCGGAAGAGACCCAGTACTTC
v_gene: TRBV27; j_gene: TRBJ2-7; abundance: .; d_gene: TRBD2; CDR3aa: CASSPFYGTRTYEQYF; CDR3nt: TGTGCCAGCAGTCCATTTTATGGGACTAGGACCTACGAGCAGTACTTC
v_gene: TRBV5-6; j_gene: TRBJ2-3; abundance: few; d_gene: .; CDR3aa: CASSPALGGSDTQYF; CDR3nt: TGTGCCAGCAGCCCCGCGCTAGGAGGTTCAGATACGCAGTATTTT
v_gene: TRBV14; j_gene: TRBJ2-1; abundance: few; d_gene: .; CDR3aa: CASSLTRPKAGYNEQFF; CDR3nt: TGTGCCAGCAGTCTCACGAGACCCAAGGCGGGGTACAATGAGCAGTTCTTC
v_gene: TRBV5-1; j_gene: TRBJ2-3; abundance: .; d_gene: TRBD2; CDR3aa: CASSPGLAGLGTDTQYF; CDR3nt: TGCGCCAGCAGCCCAGGACTAGCGGGGTTAGGCACAGATACGCAGTATTTT
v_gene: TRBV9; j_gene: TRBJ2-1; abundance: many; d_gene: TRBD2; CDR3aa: CASSVGLAYDEQFF; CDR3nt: TGTGCCAGCAGCGTAGGACTAGCTTATGATGAGCAGTTCTTC
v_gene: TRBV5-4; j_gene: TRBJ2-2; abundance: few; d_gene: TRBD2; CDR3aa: CASSLGGLAGVTGELFF; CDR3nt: TGTGCCAGCAGCTTGGGAGGACTAGCGGGAGTGACCGGGGAGCTGTTTTTT
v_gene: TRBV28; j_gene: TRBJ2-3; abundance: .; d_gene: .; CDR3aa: CASSLIHPTQYF; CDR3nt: TGTGCCAGCAGTCTAATCCACCCAACGCAGTATTTT
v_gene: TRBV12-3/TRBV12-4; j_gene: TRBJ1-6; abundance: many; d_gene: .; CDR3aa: CASSSLKDNFDSPLHF; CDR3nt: TGTGCCAGCAGTTCCCTGAAGGACAATTTCGATTCACCCCTCCACTTT
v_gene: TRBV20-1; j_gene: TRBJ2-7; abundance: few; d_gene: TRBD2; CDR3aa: CSARESTSGLYEQYF; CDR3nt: TGCAGTGCTAGAGAGTCGACTAGCGGCCTCTACGAGCAGTACTTC
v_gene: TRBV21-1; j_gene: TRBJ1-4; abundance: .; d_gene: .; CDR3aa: CASSKANREKLFF; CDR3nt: TGTGCCAGCAGCAAAGCCAACCGGGAAAAACTGTTTTTT
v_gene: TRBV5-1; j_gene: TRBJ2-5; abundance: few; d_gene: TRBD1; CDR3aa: CASSFGYMGQYQETQYF; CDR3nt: TGCGCCAGCAGCTTTGGTTATATGGGACAGTACCAAGAGACCCAGTACTTC
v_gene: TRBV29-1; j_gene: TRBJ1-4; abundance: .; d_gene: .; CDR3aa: CSVEDGVLFF; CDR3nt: TGCAGCGTTGAAGATGGGGTTCTGTTTTTT
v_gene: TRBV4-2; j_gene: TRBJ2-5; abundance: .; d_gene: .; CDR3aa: CASSQDRLTQETQYF; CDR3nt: TGTGCCAGCAGCCAAGACCGCCTGACCCAAGAGACCCAGTACTTC
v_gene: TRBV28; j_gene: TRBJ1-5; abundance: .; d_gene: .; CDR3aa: CASSLEGASNQPQHF; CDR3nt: TGTGCCAGCAGTTTGGAAGGCGCTAGCAATCAGCCCCAGCATTTT
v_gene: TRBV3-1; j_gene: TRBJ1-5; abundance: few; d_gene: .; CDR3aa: CASSQGRRNQPQHF; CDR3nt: TGTGCCAGCAGCCAAGGCCGGAGAAATCAGCCCCAGCATTTT
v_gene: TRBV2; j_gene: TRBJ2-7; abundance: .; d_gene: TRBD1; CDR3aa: CASRTGGYNEQYF; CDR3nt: TGTGCCAGTCGGACAGGGGGCTACAATGAGCAGTACTTC
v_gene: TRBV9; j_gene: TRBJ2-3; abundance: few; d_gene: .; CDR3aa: CASSVRHLITDTQYF; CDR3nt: TGTGCCAGCAGCGTCCGCCATCTTATCACAGATACGCAGTATTTT
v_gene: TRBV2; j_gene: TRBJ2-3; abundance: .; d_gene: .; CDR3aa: CASIRLRTGTQYF; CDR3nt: TGTGCCAGCATAAGGCTTCGCACAGGTACGCAGTATTTT
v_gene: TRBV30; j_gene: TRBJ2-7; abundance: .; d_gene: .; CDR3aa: CAWTGTNYEQYF; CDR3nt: TGTGCCTGGACCGGGACAAACTACGAGCAGTACTTC
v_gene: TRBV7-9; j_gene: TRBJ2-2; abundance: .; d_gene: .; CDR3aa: CASSFAGSSTGELFF; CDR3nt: TGTGCCAGCAGCTTCGCAGGGAGTAGCACCGGGGAGCTGTTTTTT
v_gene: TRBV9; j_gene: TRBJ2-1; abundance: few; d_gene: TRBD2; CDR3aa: CASSVGSGSGYEQFF; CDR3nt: TGTGCCAGCAGCGTAGGTAGCGGGAGTGGCTATGAGCAGTTCTTC
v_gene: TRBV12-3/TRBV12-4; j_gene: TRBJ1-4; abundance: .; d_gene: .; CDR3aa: CASSARGAGTNEKLFF; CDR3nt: TGTGCCAGCAGTGCCAGGGGCGCGGGGACTAATGAAAAACTGTTTTTT
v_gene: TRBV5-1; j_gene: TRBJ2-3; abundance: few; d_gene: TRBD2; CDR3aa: CASSLGDYTDTQYF; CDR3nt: TGCGCCAGCAGCTTGGGGGACTACACAGATACGCAGTATTTT
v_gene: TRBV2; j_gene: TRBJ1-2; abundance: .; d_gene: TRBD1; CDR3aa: CASSEDRGNYRYTF; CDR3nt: TGTGCCAGCAGTGAAGACAGGGGGAACTATCGCTACACCTTC
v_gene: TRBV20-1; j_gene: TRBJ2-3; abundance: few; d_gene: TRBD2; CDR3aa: CSAREAGTSGSKDTQYF; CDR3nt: TGCAGTGCTAGGGAGGCCGGGACTAGCGGGAGTAAGGATACGCAGTATTTT
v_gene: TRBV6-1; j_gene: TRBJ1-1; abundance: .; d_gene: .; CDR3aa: CASRPGPSMSTEAFF; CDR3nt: TGTGCCAGCAGACCCGGGCCGTCCATGAGCACTGAAGCTTTCTTT
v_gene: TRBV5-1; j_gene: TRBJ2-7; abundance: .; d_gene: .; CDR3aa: CASSFLRGRRMFWKWEQYF; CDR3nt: TGCGCCAGCAGCTTCCTTCGGGGACGGAGGATGTTCTGGAAGTGGGAGCAGTACTTC
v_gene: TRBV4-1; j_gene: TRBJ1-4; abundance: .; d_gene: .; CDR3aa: CASSQEVPTNEKLFF; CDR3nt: TGCGCCAGCAGCCAAGAGGTTCCAACTAATGAAAAACTGTTTTTT
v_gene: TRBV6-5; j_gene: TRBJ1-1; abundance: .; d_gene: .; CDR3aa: CASGITGTEAFF; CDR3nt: TGTGCCAGCGGGATAACAGGGACTGAAGCTTTCTTT
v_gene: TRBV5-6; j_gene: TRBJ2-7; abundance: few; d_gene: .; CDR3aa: CASSVRWAAVSYEQYF; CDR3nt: TGTGCCAGCAGCGTGCGCTGGGCGGCAGTCTCCTACGAGCAGTACTTC
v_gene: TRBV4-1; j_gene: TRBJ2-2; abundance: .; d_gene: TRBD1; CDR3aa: CASTARETGTGELFF; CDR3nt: TGCGCCAGCACCGCAAGAGAGACAGGGACCGGGGAGCTGTTTTTT
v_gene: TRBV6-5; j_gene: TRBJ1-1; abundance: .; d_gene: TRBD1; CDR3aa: CASTGDREGTNTEAFF; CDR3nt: TGTGCCAGCACCGGGGACAGGGAAGGGACTAACACTGAAGCTTTCTTT
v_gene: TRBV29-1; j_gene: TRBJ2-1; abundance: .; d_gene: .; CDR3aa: CSVSGARSYNEQFF; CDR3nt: TGCAGCGTTTCGGGGGCCCGTTCCTACAATGAGCAGTTCTTC